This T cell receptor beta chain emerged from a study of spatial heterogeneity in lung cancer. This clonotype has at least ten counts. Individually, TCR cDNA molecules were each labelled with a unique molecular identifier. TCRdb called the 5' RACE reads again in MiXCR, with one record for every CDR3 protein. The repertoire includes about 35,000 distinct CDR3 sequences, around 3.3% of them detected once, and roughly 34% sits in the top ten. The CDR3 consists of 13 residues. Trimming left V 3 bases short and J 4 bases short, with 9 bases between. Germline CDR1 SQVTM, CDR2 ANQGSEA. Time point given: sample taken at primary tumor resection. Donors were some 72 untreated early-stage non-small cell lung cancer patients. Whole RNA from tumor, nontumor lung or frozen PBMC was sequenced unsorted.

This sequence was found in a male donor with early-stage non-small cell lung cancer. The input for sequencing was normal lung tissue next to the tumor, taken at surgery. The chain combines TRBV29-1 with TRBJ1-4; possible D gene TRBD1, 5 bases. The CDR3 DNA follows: TGCAGCGTTGAGTTCGACAGTAATGAAAAACTGTTTTTT. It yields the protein CSVEFDSNEKLFF.